This is a list of T cell receptor beta chains from one sample in a study of blood T cell repertoires in COVID-19. Profiling relied on immunoSEQ multiplex PCR, and the TCRdb table lists in-frame clones only, not all of them. The table includes about 250,000 clones, about 90% detected once. The sequenced material came from peripheral blood. These receptors were obtained from an older man with acute or convalescent COVID-19. Both conserved end residues are part of each CDR3.

CDR3 protein: CASRYGTANEKLFF
CDR3 length: 14
J gene: TRBJ1-4
V gene: TRBV2

CDR3 protein: CSVTTGAVHEQYF
CDR3 length: 13
J gene: TRBJ2-7
V gene: TRBV29-1

CDR3 protein: CASSVTGETYEQYF
CDR3 length: 14
J gene: TRBJ2-7
V gene: TRBV9

CDR3 protein: CASSLGFRETQYF
CDR3 length: 13
J gene: TRBJ2-5
V gene: TRBV12-3/TRBV12-4

CDR3 protein: CASSLQGLDYGVQFF
CDR3 length: 15
J gene: TRBJ2-1
V gene: TRBV7-3

CDR3 protein: CASSHEAGNSPLHF
CDR3 length: 14
J gene: TRBJ1-6
V gene: TRBV7-8

CDR3 protein: CASSRGVAGVQETQYF
CDR3 length: 16
J gene: TRBJ2-5
V gene: TRBV7-2

CDR3 protein: CASSSNRVKLFF
CDR3 length: 12
J gene: TRBJ1-4
V gene: TRBV12-3/TRBV12-4

CDR3 protein: CASSLPLGVNTDTQYF
CDR3 length: 16
J gene: TRBJ2-3
V gene: TRBV5-4

CDR3 protein: CASSPGGTQETQYF
CDR3 length: 14
J gene: TRBJ2-5
V gene: TRBV7-3

CDR3 protein: CAIRASNTEAFF
CDR3 length: 12
J gene: TRBJ1-1
V gene: TRBV10-3

CDR3 protein: CASSLGHANTEAFF
CDR3 length: 14
J gene: TRBJ1-1
V gene: TRBV7-9

CDR3 protein: CASSTYERETQYF
CDR3 length: 13
J gene: TRBJ2-5
V gene: TRBV5-6

CDR3 protein: CSVGTGRTEAFF
CDR3 length: 12
J gene: TRBJ1-1
V gene: TRBV29-1

CDR3 protein: CASRGDGNSPLHF
CDR3 length: 13
J gene: TRBJ1-6
V gene: TRBV5-1

CDR3 protein: CASRPAAGTGETQYF
CDR3 length: 15
J gene: TRBJ2-5
V gene: TRBV19

CDR3 protein: CASSDPGPSYNEQFF
CDR3 length: 15
J gene: TRBJ2-1
V gene: TRBV6-6

CDR3 protein: CASSSGQGSGYTF
CDR3 length: 13
J gene: TRBJ1-2
V gene: TRBV7-9

CDR3 protein: CASGRDRDSNQPQHF
CDR3 length: 15
J gene: TRBJ1-5
V gene: TRBV6-5

CDR3 protein: CASSLSSGADDTQYF
CDR3 length: 15
J gene: TRBJ2-3
V gene: TRBV28

CDR3 protein: CASRTSGGLSYNEQFF
CDR3 length: 16
J gene: TRBJ2-1
V gene: TRBV7-2

CDR3 protein: CATEARGLGGYTF
CDR3 length: 13
J gene: TRBJ1-2
V gene: TRBV7-2

CDR3 protein: CASSFRGLNIANQPQHF
CDR3 length: 17
J gene: TRBJ1-5
V gene: TRBV6-2/TRBV6-3

CDR3 protein: CASRAGQGVTGELFF
CDR3 length: 15
J gene: TRBJ2-2
V gene: TRBV27

CDR3 protein: CSGGLAGGEQYF
CDR3 length: 12
J gene: TRBJ2-7
V gene: TRBV29-1

CDR3 protein: CSVEGSQETQYF
CDR3 length: 12
J gene: TRBJ2-5
V gene: TRBV29-1

CDR3 protein: CASSLYKNTEAFF
CDR3 length: 13
J gene: TRBJ1-1
V gene: TRBV5-5

CDR3 protein: CASSSSRTGNNYGYTF
CDR3 length: 16
J gene: TRBJ1-2
V gene: TRBV6-5

CDR3 protein: CASSYSDSSSYEQYF
CDR3 length: 15
J gene: TRBJ2-7
V gene: TRBV6-2/TRBV6-3

CDR3 protein: CASSQEFLAQETQYF
CDR3 length: 15
J gene: TRBJ2-5
V gene: TRBV4-1

CDR3 protein: CASRRTRGAGTDTQYF
CDR3 length: 16
J gene: TRBJ2-3
V gene: TRBV7-2

CDR3 protein: CASSGGTRGAFF
CDR3 length: 12
J gene: TRBJ1-1
V gene: TRBV2

CDR3 protein: CASSPSTGLTNEKLFF
CDR3 length: 16
J gene: TRBJ1-4
V gene: TRBV7-8

CDR3 protein: CSASGASGRTYNEQFF
CDR3 length: 16
J gene: TRBJ2-1
V gene: TRBV20-1

CDR3 protein: CASSPGQGEKKLFF
CDR3 length: 14
J gene: TRBJ1-4
V gene: TRBV5-1

CDR3 protein: CASSSLAGVTYEQYF
CDR3 length: 15
J gene: TRBJ2-7
V gene: TRBV5-1

CDR3 protein: CASSENSGELFF
CDR3 length: 12
J gene: TRBJ2-2
V gene: TRBV6-1

CDR3 protein: CASSLARTGENEQFF
CDR3 length: 15
J gene: TRBJ2-1
V gene: TRBV7-9